Below are 5 T cell receptor beta chains sequenced from a single sample in a study of T cells in Graves' hyperthyroidism and ophthalmopathy. The TCR beta CDR3 regions underwent amplification using RNA transcripts as the source. An initial round of RT-PCR targeting the TCR CDR3 relied on the HTBI primer set. TCRdb itself ran the multiplex PCR reads through MiXCR, one entry per CDR3 protein. The repertoire holds approximately 300,000 distinct CDR3 sequences, with around a fifth as singletons. The sample comprised blood. Every receptor here comes from a man aged 45-65 years with Graves' ophthalmopathy.

This clonotype was observed a few times. The chain couples TRBV28 to TRBJ1-2; no firm D call. The CDR3 extends over 13 amino acids. Trimming removed 3 bases at V and 4 bases at J, with 9 bases between. Germline CDR1 is MDHEN and CDR2 is SYDVKM. The CDR3 spells CASSLAAAYGYTF. Here the CDR3 DNA reads TGTGCCAGCAGTTTGGCGGCGGCCTATGGCTACACCTTC.

This clonotype has a handful of counts. The chain carries TRBV6-1 and TRBJ1-5; D may be TRBD1 (5 bases). The length of the CDR3 is 14 residues. V was trimmed by 3 bases and J by 6 bases, leaving 12 bases between them. Germline loops: CDR1 MNHNS, CDR2 SASEGT. CDR3 region: CASSDRVWGQPQHF. Written as DNA, the CDR3 is TGTGCCAGCAGTGACAGGGTCTGGGGTCAGCCCCAGCATTTT.

The sample holds many counts of this clonotype. V and J are TRBV6-1 and TRBJ2-1; 15 bases are a match to TRBD2. CDR1 and CDR2 from the germline V gene are MNHNS and SASEGT. The CDR3 is 17 amino acids. The V gene end was trimmed by 11 bases and the J gene end by 5 bases; junction bases not matched to a gene: 13. The DNA of the CDR3 is TGTGCCTGCCCCTCGGGGGGACTAGCGGGAGGCAACAATGAGCAGTTCTTC. Translating gives CACPSGGLAGGNNEQFF.

On this clonotype: This clone may be a read error of a much larger clone one base away. The genes are TRBV7-8 and TRBJ1-1; D unresolved. Trimming cost V 5 bases and J 6 bases, with 13 bases left between them. CDR1 and CDR2 (germline): SGHVS, FQNEAQ. This CDR3 has 13 amino acids. CDR3 sequence (DNA): TGTGCCAGCAGCAATGGAGGGCTGGCTGAAGCTTTCTTT. This gives the protein CASSNGGLAEAFF.

This clonotype was counted a few times. The V call is TRBV20-1, the J call TRBJ1-4; D perhaps matches TRBD1 (5 bases). Germline V gene lookup returns CDR1 DFQATT and CDR2 SNEGSKA (reference sequence). The germline V and J ends were trimmed by 3 bases and 8 bases, with 16 bases remaining between them. This CDR3 region has 14 residues. CDR3 in amino acids: CSASRGGTGEKLFF. CDR3 nucleotides: TGCAGTGCTAGTCGGGGAGGGACTGGCGAAAAACTGTTTTTT.